Sequencing of this T cell receptor beta chain was carried out in a study of T-cell reconstitution after alpha-beta-depleted transplantation in children. It was with unique molecular identifiers that the TCRbeta library was prepared. MiXCR, applied by TCRdb to the PCR reads, yields one record per CDR3 protein. The sample has 210,000 or so distinct CDR3 sequences; under 9.5% are singletons. From germline, CDR1 is SGHAT and CDR2 FQNNGV. The CDR3 has 13 amino acids. Between the trimmed V and J ends, which lost 1 base and 4 bases, there was a span of 7 bases. This clonotype originated in a human donor who donated a stem cell graft to a child with acute lymphoblastic leukemia. The sample here was PBMCs from the stem cell graft donor, taken from the stem cell graft. The gene calls are TRBV11-2 and TRBJ2-5; no clear D. CDR3 in DNA: TGTGCCAGCAGCTTAGCGGAACGAGAGACCCAGTACTTC. Protein sequence: CASSLAERETQYF.